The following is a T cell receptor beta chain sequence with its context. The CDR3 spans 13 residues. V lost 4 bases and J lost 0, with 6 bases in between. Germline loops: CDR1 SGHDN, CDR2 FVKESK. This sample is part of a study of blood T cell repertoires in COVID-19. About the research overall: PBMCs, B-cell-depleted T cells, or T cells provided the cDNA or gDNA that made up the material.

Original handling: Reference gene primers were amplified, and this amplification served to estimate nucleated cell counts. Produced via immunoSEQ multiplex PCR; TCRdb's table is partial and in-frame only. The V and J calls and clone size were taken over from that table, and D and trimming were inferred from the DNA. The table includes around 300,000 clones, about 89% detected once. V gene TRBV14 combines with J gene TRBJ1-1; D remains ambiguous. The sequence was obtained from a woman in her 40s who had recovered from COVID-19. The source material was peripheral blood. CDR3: CASSPSVNTEAFF. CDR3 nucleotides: TGTGCCAGCAGCCCCTCTGTGAACACTGAAGCTTTCTTT.